These 21 T cell receptor beta chains share one sample of origin, sequenced in a study of blood T cell repertoires in COVID-19. TCRdb keeps only in-frame clones here, not all; method: immunoSEQ multiplex PCR. The data show roughly 56,000 clones, with roughly 90% seen just once and roughly a fifth held by the top ten. Material for sequencing was peripheral blood. The receptors come from a human donor in a cohort sampled during active COVID-19.

The chain has TRBV6-5 and TRBJ1-6; 10 nucleotides align to TRBD1. The germline gives CDR1 MNHEY, CDR2 SVGAGI. The length of the CDR3 is 15 residues. J was trimmed by 8 bases and V by 2 bases; bases with no gene match: 3. The CDR3: CASSYADRGDSPLHF. Written as DNA, the CDR3 is TGTGCCAGCAGTTACGCGGACAGGGGGGATTCACCCCTCCACTTT.

The chain links TRBV7-9 to TRBJ2-5; 9 nucleotides agree with TRBD1. The CDR3 totals 15 residues. The trim removed 8 bases at V and 1 base at J, leaving 8 bases unmatched. CDR1 is SEHNR and CDR2 is FQNEAQ in the germline V gene (reference sequence). CDR3 DNA: TGTGCCAGCGCAACAGGGGGCAGCCCCCAAGAGACCCAGTACTTC. It encodes CASATGGSPQETQYF.

This chain links TRBV6-2 or TRBV6-3 with TRBJ1-5; TRBD1 agrees at 8 bases. This CDR3 is 14 amino acids long. The V segment lost 5 bases and the J segment 2 bases; nucleotides outside the gene matches: 2. Germline CDR1 reads MNHEY; CDR2 reads SVGEGT. CDR3 amino acids: CASSQDRGNQPQHF. CDR3 DNA sequence: TGTGCCAGCAGTCAGGACAGGGGCAATCAGCCCCAGCATTTT.

The rearrangement links TRBV27 to TRBJ1-1; 8 nucleotides align to TRBD1. Germline assignment: CDR1 MNHEY and CDR2 SMNVEV (reference sequence). The CDR3 is 20 residues long. After removal of 6 bases from V and 5 bases from J, the junction contained 26 bases not matched to a gene. The CDR3 nucleotides are TGTGCCAGCAGACAACACTCCCCCGGGGCCCAGGGGGCGGTGGGTACTGAAGCTTTCTTT. Protein sequence: CASRQHSPGAQGAVGTEAFF.

V usage is TRBV6-4 and J usage is TRBJ2-2, with no clear D. Germline V lookup: CDR1 MRHNA, CDR2 SNTAGT. V was cut by 9 bases and J by 1 base, with 6 bases left in between. This CDR3 comprises 12 residues. The CDR3 DNA sequence: TGTGCCAGTTCCTTGAACACCGGGGAGCTGTTTTTT. It codes for CASSLNTGELFF.

The chain carries TRBV5-4 and TRBJ2-5; TRBD2 aligns across 7 bases. Germline V gives CDR1 SGHNT, CDR2 YYREEE (reference sequence). With V trimmed by 1 base and J by 2 bases, 2 bases remained unmatched. CDR3 length equals 14 residues. Here the CDR3 DNA reads TGTGCCAGCAGCTTGTCACTAGCGCAAGAGACCCAGTACTTC. It codes for CASSLSLAQETQYF.

The chain uses TRBV30 and TRBJ1-5; D is possibly TRBD1 (6 bases). The V end lost 1 base, the J end lost 5 bases, and 9 bases lay between the germline ends. Germline assignment: CDR1 GTSNPN and CDR2 SVGIG (reference sequence). The CDR3 extends over 13 amino acids. The CDR3 DNA follows: TGTGCCTGGAGTGGGACAGACCATCAGCCCCAGCATTTT. This codes for CAWSGTDHQPQHF. Looking up the rest from reference TRBV30 and TRBJ1-5 gives the full variable domain: SQTIHQWPATLVQPVGSPLSLECTVEGTSNPNLYWYRQAAGRGLQLLFYSVGIGQISSEVPQNLSASRPQDRQFILSSKKLLLSDSGFYLCAWSGTDHQPQHFGDGTRLSIL.

V usage is TRBV27 and J usage is TRBJ1-1; D might be TRBD1 (5 bases). CDR1 and CDR2 from the germline V gene are MNHEY and SMNVEV (reference sequence). This CDR3 has 13 amino acids. Trimming shortened V by 3 bases and J by 7 bases, and 12 bases separated the two germline ends. CDR3 bases: TGTGCCAGCAGTTTTTTCCGGGGGAGTGAAGCTTTCTTT. Residues: CASSFFRGSEAFF.

J is TRBJ2-7 and V is TRBV13; 9 nucleotides align to TRBD1. The length of the CDR3 is 14 residues. V dropped 2 bases and J dropped 3; count of bases not matched to a gene: 2. Looked up from germline, CDR1 is PRHDT and CDR2 is FYEKMQ (reference sequence). DNA for the CDR3: TGTGCCAGCAGCTTACGACAGGGGGTCTACGAGCAGTACTTC. It codes for CASSLRQGVYEQYF.

The chain employs TRBV4-2 and TRBJ2-5; 10 bases are a match to TRBD2. Germline CDR1 LGHNA, CDR2 YNFKEQ. The length of the CDR3 is 14 residues. Unmatched junction bases numbered 2, after V lost 2 bases and J lost 5 bases. In DNA, the CDR3 is TGTGCCAGCAGCCAAACACTAGCGGGGGAGACCCAGTACTTC. Translation gives CASSQTLAGETQYF.

The gene calls are TRBV11-3 and TRBJ2-3, with 12 bases matching TRBD1. Trimming at V came to 4 bases and at J to 5 bases, leaving 4 bases not matched to a gene. Germline V lookup: CDR1 SGHNT, CDR2 YENEEA. This CDR3 comprises 15 residues. This CDR3 reads CASSSGQGAGDTQYF. The CDR3 nucleotides are TGTGCCAGCAGCTCGGGACAGGGGGCAGGAGATACGCAGTATTTT.

The V gene is TRBV9, the J gene TRBJ2-3; TRBD2 matches 8 bases. The CDR3 is 16 residues long. CDR1 SGDLS and CDR2 YYNGEE come from the germline V gene. J gave up 4 bases and V 0 bases, and 7 bases lay outside the gene matches. This CDR3 reads CASSVEAGGWADTQYF. Written as DNA, the CDR3 is TGTGCCAGCAGCGTAGAGGCGGGGGGATGGGCAGATACGCAGTATTTT.

The chain uses TRBV6-6 and TRBJ2-5; possible D gene TRBD2, 5 bases. Germline V gene data show CDR1 as MNHNY and CDR2 as SVGAGI (reference sequence). The ends were cut back, 4 bases at V and 5 bases at J, with 14 bases in the middle. This CDR3 is built from 14 residues. CDR3 amino acids: CASSSPRDVETQYF. The CDR3 nucleotides are TGTGCCAGCAGTTCCCCGAGGGATGTGGAGACCCAGTACTTC.

This clone was detected once. One end of the junction fails to match germline, which may point to a read error. The chain couples TRBV6-5 to TRBJ2-3, with D possibly being TRBD2 (6 bases). There are 14 residues in the CDR3. CDR1 is MNHEY, CDR2 SVGAGI, per germline. CDR3 sequence reads: CASSYGRGTHTQYF. The CDR3 DNA reads as TGTGCCAGCAGTTACGGGCGGGGCACACATACGCAGTATTTT.

This clone was seen a few times. The chain carries TRBV6-5 and TRBJ2-7; tentative D call: TRBD1 (5 bases). The CDR3 totals 15 residues. Trimming stripped 2 bases from V and 2 bases from J, with 13 bases between. The V gene's germline CDR1 is MNHEY and CDR2 SVGAGI. The CDR3: CASSYMGRVPYEQYF. In DNA, the CDR3 is TGTGCCAGCAGTTACATGGGCAGGGTCCCCTACGAGCAGTACTTC.

The chain employs TRBV7-2 and TRBJ1-1; possible D gene TRBD1, 6 bases. V was pared by 6 bases and J by 2 bases, with 10 bases between. Germline V gene data show CDR1 as SGHTA and CDR2 as FQGNSA. The CDR3 covers 13 residues. CDR3 sequence (DNA): TGTGCCAGCAGAACACAGGGAAACACTGAAGCTTTCTTT. Translation: CASRTQGNTEAFF.

The V gene is TRBV12-3 or TRBV12-4, the J gene TRBJ2-2; TRBD1 aligns across 11 bases. The J segment lost 5 bases and the V segment lost 8 bases, leaving 1 base of the junction unmatched. This CDR3 region has 13 residues. The DNA for the CDR3 is TGTGCCAGCGGGACAGGGGGTACCGGGGAGCTGTTTTTT. It translates to CASGTGGTGELFF.

The chain joins TRBV5-1 to TRBJ2-2; 11 bases map to TRBD1. Trimming removed 0 bases from V and 4 bases from J; junction bases left unmatched: 2. Germline V gene lookup returns CDR1 SGHRS and CDR2 YFSETQ. The CDR3 runs to 16 residues. CDR3 sequence: CASSLEGQGGTGELFF. CDR3 coding DNA: TGCGCCAGCAGCTTGGAGGGACAGGGGGGCACCGGGGAGCTGTTTTTT.

This chain uses TRBV7-2 with TRBJ2-3, with TRBD2 matching over 7 bases. V lost 2 bases, J lost 2 bases, and 1 base stayed unmatched. This CDR3 comprises 14 residues. The V gene's germline CDR1 is SGHTA and CDR2 FQGNSA. The CDR3 is CASSLSGATDTQYF. The CDR3 coding sequence is TGTGCCAGCAGCTTAAGCGGGGCCACAGATACGCAGTATTTT.

This rearrangement joins TRBV27 to TRBJ2-7, with D unresolved. The V gene's germline CDR1 is MNHEY and CDR2 SMNVEV (reference sequence). V was pared by 2 bases and J by 3 bases, with 8 bases between. This CDR3 spans 13 amino acids. CDR3 region: CASSLNRYYEQYF. As DNA, the CDR3 is TGTGCCAGCAGTTTAAACCGGTACTACGAGCAGTACTTC.

The V gene is TRBV4-3, the J gene TRBJ2-7; the D gene is possibly TRBD2 (6 bases). Germline V gene lookup returns CDR1 LGHNA and CDR2 YSLEER. The CDR3 totals 15 residues. V shed 0 bases and J shed 6 bases, with 15 bases lying between them. This chain's CDR3 is CASSQDRLEGSEQYF. In DNA form, the CDR3 reads TGCGCCAGCAGCCAAGATCGACTAGAGGGGTCCGAGCAGTACTTC.